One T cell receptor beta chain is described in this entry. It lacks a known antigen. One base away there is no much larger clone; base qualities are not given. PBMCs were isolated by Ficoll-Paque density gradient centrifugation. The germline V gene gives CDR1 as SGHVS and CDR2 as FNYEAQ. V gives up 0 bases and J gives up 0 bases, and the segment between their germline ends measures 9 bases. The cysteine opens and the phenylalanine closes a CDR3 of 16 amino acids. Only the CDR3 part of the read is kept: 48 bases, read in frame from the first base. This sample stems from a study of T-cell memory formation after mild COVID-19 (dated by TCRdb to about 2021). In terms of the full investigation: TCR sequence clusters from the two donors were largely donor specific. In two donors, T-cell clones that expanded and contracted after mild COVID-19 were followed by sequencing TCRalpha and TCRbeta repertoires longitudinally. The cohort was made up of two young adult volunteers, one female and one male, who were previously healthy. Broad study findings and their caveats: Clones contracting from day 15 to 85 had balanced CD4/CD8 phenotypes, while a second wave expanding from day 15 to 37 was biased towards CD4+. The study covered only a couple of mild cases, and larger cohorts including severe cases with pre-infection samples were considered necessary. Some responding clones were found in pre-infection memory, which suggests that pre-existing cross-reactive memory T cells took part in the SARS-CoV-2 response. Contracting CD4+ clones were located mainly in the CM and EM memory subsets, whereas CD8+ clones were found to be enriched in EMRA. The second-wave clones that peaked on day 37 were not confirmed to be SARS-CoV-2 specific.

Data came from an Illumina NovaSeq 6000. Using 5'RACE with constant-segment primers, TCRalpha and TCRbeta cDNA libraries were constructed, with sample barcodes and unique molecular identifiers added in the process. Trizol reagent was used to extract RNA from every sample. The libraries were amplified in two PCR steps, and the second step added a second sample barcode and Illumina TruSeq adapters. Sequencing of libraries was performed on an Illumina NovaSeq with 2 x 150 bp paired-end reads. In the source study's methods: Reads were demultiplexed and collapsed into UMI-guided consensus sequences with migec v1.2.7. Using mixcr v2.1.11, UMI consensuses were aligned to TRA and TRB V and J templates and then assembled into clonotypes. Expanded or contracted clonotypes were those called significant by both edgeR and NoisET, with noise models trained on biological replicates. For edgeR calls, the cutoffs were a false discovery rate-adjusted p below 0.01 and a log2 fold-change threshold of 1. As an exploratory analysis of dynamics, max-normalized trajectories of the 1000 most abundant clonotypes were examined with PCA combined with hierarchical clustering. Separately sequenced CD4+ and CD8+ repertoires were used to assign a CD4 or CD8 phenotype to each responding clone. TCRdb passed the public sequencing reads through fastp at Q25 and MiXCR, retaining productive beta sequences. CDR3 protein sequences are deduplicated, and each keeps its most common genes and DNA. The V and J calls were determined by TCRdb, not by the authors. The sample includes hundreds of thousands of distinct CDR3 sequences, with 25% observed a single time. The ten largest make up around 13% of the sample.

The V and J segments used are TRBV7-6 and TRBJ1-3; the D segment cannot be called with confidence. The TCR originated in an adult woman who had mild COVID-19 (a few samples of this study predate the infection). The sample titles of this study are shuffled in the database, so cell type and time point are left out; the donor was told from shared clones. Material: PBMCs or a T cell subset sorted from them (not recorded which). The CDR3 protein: CASSLAVGSSGNTIYF. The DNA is TGTGCCAGCAGCTTAGCGGTGGGATCCTCTGGAAACACCATATATTTT.